Included here is one T cell receptor beta chain sequence, with context. Antigen specificity is unknown. TCRdb's table, derived via immunoSEQ multiplex PCR, lists solely in-frame clones and lacks some. This sample carries millions of clones, 90% to 95% of them seen once, and the ten largest clones take about 0.41%. Germline CDR1 is WNHNN and CDR2 is SYGVQD (reference sequence). V gave up 4 bases and J gave up 0 bases, with 13 bases separating them. The length of the CDR3 is 16 residues. This specimen belongs to a study of shared clonotypes between healthy human individuals. Study context: CD4 naive and CD4 memory each took three plates per donor, while CD8 naive took two and CD8 memory one.

Regarding the study as a whole: Some clonotypes were shared by all four sorted-subset donors, while others were not shared. The non-shared ones had lower generation probabilities than the shared ones. Memory subsets generally showed smaller estimated richness than naive subsets did.

The specimen was naive CD4+ T cells from PBMCs. As for subset: CD45RA+ positively selected. This TCR derives from a man younger than 30 in good health. Some clones in this sample may be carry-over from other donors' samples. The chain has TRBV10-1 and TRBJ2-1; no definite D call. In DNA, the CDR3 is TGCGCCAGCAGTGTTGAAGCGACAAGCTCCTACAATGAGCAGTTCTTC. It specifies CASSVEATSSYNEQFF.